Below, 11 T cell receptor beta chains from the same sample are listed, as sequenced in a study of T cell responses to AZD1222 COVID-19 vaccine. Sequencing used immunoSEQ multiplex PCR; TCRdb keeps in-frame clones, though not all of them. The sample contains fewer than 100,000 clones, 88% of which appear only once. The specimen was peripheral blood, collected 28 days after the second AZD1222 dose. The origin of the receptors is an adult who received the AZD1222 COVID-19 vaccine.

This sequence joins TRBV30 and TRBJ1-3; D is undetermined. Per the germline V gene, CDR1 is GTSNPN and CDR2 is SVGIG (reference sequence). This CDR3 has 13 residues. V lost 2 bases, J lost 4 bases, and 9 bases lay in between. DNA of the CDR3: TGTGCCTGGAGTCTCAGTAGAGGAAACACCATATATTTT. Amino acid sequence: CAWSLSRGNTIYF.

The chain couples TRBV7-6 to TRBJ1-2; D possibly corresponds to TRBD1 (5 bases). V lost 5 bases, J lost 4 bases, and 20 bases lay in between. The CDR3 extends over 16 amino acids. Germline V gives CDR1 SGHVS, CDR2 FNYEAQ. The CDR3 loop is CASSAGSSQAGYGYTF. CDR3 nucleotides: TGTGCCAGCAGCGCAGGGTCTTCCCAGGCGGGCTATGGCTACACCTTC.

The chain combines TRBV11-1 with TRBJ1-1, with 9 bases aligning to TRBD1. This CDR3 spans 11 amino acids. CDR1 and CDR2 from the germline V gene are SGHAT and FQDESV (reference sequence). The V segment lost 5 bases and the J segment 13 bases; nucleotides outside the gene matches: 5. The CDR3 reads CASSRDRVVFF. Written as DNA, the CDR3 is TGTGCCAGCAGCCGGGACAGGGTGGTTTTCTTT.

This chain links TRBV7-9 with TRBJ1-5; 9 nucleotides line up with TRBD1. Germline lookup yields CDR1 SEHNR and CDR2 FQNEAQ (reference sequence). V was pared by 2 bases and J by 4 bases, with 9 bases of the junction left unmatched. The CDR3 is 17 residues long. CDR3 loop: CASSLFPGQGTNQPQHF. In DNA, the CDR3 is TGTGCCAGCAGCTTATTCCCGGGACAGGGAACAAATCAGCCCCAGCATTTT.

The rearrangement links TRBV29-1 to TRBJ1-2; 7 positions match TRBD1. Trimming removed 6 bases from V and 8 bases from J; junction bases left unmatched: 21. The CDR3 has 16 amino acids. In germline, CDR1 is SQVTM, CDR2 ANQGSEA. The CDR3 nucleotides are TGCAGCGTAGTTACACTCCGGGACAGCCACCTGGGGGGCTACACCTTC. Translating it yields CSVVTLRDSHLGGYTF.

This chain joins TRBV18 and TRBJ1-1; no firm D call. Germline values: CDR1 KGHSH, CDR2 LQKENI. V was trimmed by 0 bases and J by 4 bases, leaving 9 bases between them. This CDR3 has 14 amino acids. DNA for the CDR3: TGTGCCAGCTCACCACCCCGGGGTGGCACTGAAGCTTTCTTT. The encoded protein is CASSPPRGGTEAFF.

This clone was counted a single time. This rearrangement joins TRBV10-1 to TRBJ2-2, with 8 nucleotides matching TRBD2. CDR1 is WNHNN, CDR2 SYGVQD, per germline (reference sequence). The CDR3 totals 16 residues. The trim removed 3 bases at V and 1 base at J, leaving 4 bases unmatched. As DNA, the CDR3 is TGCGCCAGCAGTGATGGCGGGAGGTGGAACACCGGGGAGCTGTTTTTT. Translation: CASSDGGRWNTGELFF.

There are a few counts of this clone. The chain couples TRBV28 to TRBJ1-3; D is perhaps TRBD1 (6 bases). This CDR3 is built from 15 residues. Deletions cut 7 bases from V and 3 bases from J, with 16 bases between. Germline lookup yields CDR1 MDHEN and CDR2 SYDVKM. The CDR3: CASTTGGAFGNTIYF. Written as DNA, the CDR3 is TGTGCCAGCACCACGGGGGGGGCGTTTGGAAACACCATATATTTT.

The chain recombines TRBV29-1 with TRBJ2-5; D unclear. Between the trimmed V and J ends, which lost 4 bases and 6 bases, there was a span of 15 bases. The CDR3 consists of 13 residues. Germline lookup yields CDR1 SQVTM and CDR2 ANQGSEA. CDR3 DNA: TGCAGCGTTGTTTGGTCGAGGCGGAAGACCCAGTACTTC. Residues: CSVVWSRRKTQYF.

The chain is built from TRBV27 and TRBJ2-2, with D hard to call. The V end lost 6 bases, the J end lost 9 bases, and 14 bases lay between the germline ends. Looked up from germline, CDR1 is MNHEY and CDR2 is SMNVEV (reference sequence). This CDR3 is 13 amino acids long. The CDR3 DNA is TGTGCCAGCAGCCTAACCGATGCCTGGGAGCTGTTTTTT. Its protein is CASSLTDAWELFF.

This chain uses TRBV28 with TRBJ1-2, with a weak D call TRBD1 (6 bases). Looked up from germline, CDR1 is MDHEN and CDR2 is SYDVKM. This CDR3 has 13 residues. Trimming took 2 bases from V and 6 from J, leaving 10 bases between them. The CDR3 bases are TGTGCCAGCAGTTTAACAGGGTCCGATGGCTACACCTTC. Amino acid sequence: CASSLTGSDGYTF.